These 23 T cell receptor beta chains came from one sample sequenced in a study of T cell clonality in common variable immunodeficiency. Here immunoSEQ multiplex PCR was the method, and the copy in TCRdb shows in-frame clones only, minus some. Reported are around 32,000 clones, none seen only once; the ten largest carry about 4.5%. Source material: peripheral blood mononuclear cells. Every receptor here comes from a person aged 18-70 years in good health.

This clone was counted ten times or more. The read terminates 3 residues ahead of where the CDR3 ends, so the germline J gene completes it. The genes are TRBV2 and TRBJ1-1; D not resolved. Germline values: CDR1 SNHLY, CDR2 FYNNEI. V was pared by 6 bases and J by 1 base, with 3 bases between. This CDR3 is built from 11 residues. The CDR3: CASRQNTEAFF. The sequenced part of the CDR3 DNA is TGTGCCAGCAGACAGAACACTGAA.

Concerning this clone itself: The missing CDR3 end, 3 residues past where the read stops, is filled in from the germline J gene. This chain links TRBV7-9 with TRBJ1-2, with 9 bases aligning to TRBD1. CDR3 length equals 14 residues. CDR1 is SEHNR, CDR2 FQNEAQ, per germline (reference sequence). The CDR3 loop is CASSMPGQGNDYTF. CDR3 bases read: TGTGCCAGCAGCATGCCGGGACAGGGCAATGAC.

A note on this clone: Compared with germline, one end of the junction differs, possibly owing to a read error. The CDR3 end falls 3 residues outside the read, so it is completed with the germline J gene. This CDR3 is also generated by other DNA sequences in the sample. This chain connects TRBV5-1 to TRBJ1-2, with 8 positions matching TRBD1. This CDR3 is built from 14 residues. CDR1 and CDR2 (germline): SGHRS, YFSETQ. This CDR3 reads CASSWTGMNYGYTF. The part of the CDR3 DNA that was read is TGCGCCAGCAGCTGGACAGGGATGAACTATGGG.

This clone was observed at least ten times. The CDR3 end is not reached by the read, which stops 3 residues before it; the germline J gene fills it in. The chain carries TRBV19 and TRBJ1-1; TRBD1 is a possible D gene (5 bases). CDR3 size: 17 residues. The germline V and J ends were trimmed by 3 bases and 0 bases, with 17 bases remaining between them. CDR1 and CDR2 (germline): LNHDA, SQIVND (reference sequence). The CDR3 DNA, read in part, is TGTGCCAGTAGTATTCCGCGACAGAGGGTTATGAACACTGAA. It translates to CASSIPRQRVMNTE. The entire CDR3 protein is CASSIPRQRVMNTEAFF.

This clone has more than one count but fewer than ten. The read is 3 residues too short to cover the CDR3 end, so that end is filled in from the germline J gene. The chain is built from TRBV30 and TRBJ1-1, with D possibly being TRBD1 (6 bases). The CDR3 runs to 12 residues. Germline-derived CDR1 and CDR2 are GTSNPN and SVGIG (reference sequence). V lost 8 bases and J lost 4, with 14 bases in between. Here the CDR3 reads CARNEGGTEAFF. CDR3 bases read: TGTGCCCGTAACGAAGGGGGCACTGAA.

This clone was recorded at least ten times. Sequencing ends 3 residues short of the CDR3 end; the germline J gene provides the rest. V is TRBV2 and J is TRBJ1-3; TRBD1 matches 7 bases. Germline V gene lookup returns CDR1 SNHLY and CDR2 FYNNEI. CDR3 length: 11 residues. The J segment lost 7 bases and the V segment lost 8 bases, leaving 2 bases of the junction unmatched. CDR3 DNA, as far as it was read: TGTGCCAGCGACAGGGTCAACACC. Encoded protein: CASDRVNT. The whole CDR3 protein is CASDRVNTIYF.

As for this clone: The read falls 3 residues short of the CDR3 end, and the missing part is taken from the germline J gene. The chain is built from TRBV2 and TRBJ1-2; D might be TRBD1 (6 bases). V was cut by 8 bases and J by 5 bases, with 18 bases left in between. Germline V gene data show CDR1 as SNHLY and CDR2 as FYNNEI. The CDR3 covers 14 residues. Partial CDR3 DNA: TGTGCCAGCCAGGACAGCCAAATCCCGTATGGC. The encoded protein is CASQDSQIPYG. Given in full, the CDR3 is CASQDSQIPYGYTF.

This clone was seen repeatedly, ten times or more. The read ends 3 residues early relative to the CDR3; the germline J gene fills the gap. V gene TRBV30 combines with J gene TRBJ2-1; maybe TRBD2 (6 bases). This CDR3 region has 14 residues. Germline values: CDR1 GTSNPN, CDR2 SVGIG (reference sequence). Trimming removed 2 bases from V and 7 bases from J, with 15 bases in between. The part of the CDR3 DNA that was read is TGTGCCTGGAGTAGGGGTCTAGGAGGGAATGAG. This codes for CAWSRGLGGNE. The whole CDR3 sequence is CAWSRGLGGNEQFF. The full variable domain, completed using reference TRBV30 and TRBJ2-1, is SQTIHQWPATLVQPVGSPLSLECTVEGTSNPNLYWYRQAAGRGLQLLFYSVGIGQISSEVPQNLSASRPQDRQFILSSKKLLLSDSGFYLCAWSRGLGGNEQFFGPGTRLTVL.

This clone appeared many times. The read falls 3 residues short of the CDR3 end, and the missing part is taken from the germline J gene. The V call is TRBV5-1, the J call TRBJ2-5; 7 positions match TRBD2. V lost 4 bases, J lost 5 bases, and 8 bases stayed unmatched. There are 14 residues in the CDR3. Germline V lookup: CDR1 SGHRS, CDR2 YFSETQ. The CDR3 protein is CASSLQTSSETQYF. The sequenced part of the CDR3 DNA is TGCGCCAGCAGCCTCCAGACTAGCTCGGAGACC.

As concerns this clone: With the read ending 3 residues before the CDR3 end, the germline J gene is used to fill in that end. The rearrangement links TRBV30 to TRBJ2-3; a weak D match, TRBD2 (6 bases). The CDR3 runs to 14 residues. V was cut by 2 bases and J by 2 bases, with 11 bases left in between. Looked up from germline, CDR1 is GTSNPN and CDR2 is SVGIG (reference sequence). This CDR3 reads CAWSSRGSTDTQYF. The sequenced CDR3 bases are TGTGCCTGGAGTTCCCGGGGGTCCACAGATACG.

This clone appeared a few times. The sequenced fragment ends 3 residues before the CDR3 boundary, so the rest is inferred from the germline J gene. V usage is TRBV2 and J usage is TRBJ2-5; D not resolved. Germline lookup yields CDR1 SNHLY and CDR2 FYNNEI. Trimming cost V 5 bases and J 3 bases, with 4 bases left between them. The CDR3 covers 11 residues. This CDR3 reads CASSYKETQYF. CDR3 DNA, as far as it was read: TGTGCCAGCAGTTATAAAGAGACC.

This clone was counted ten times or more. The part of the CDR3 DNA that was read is TGTGCCAGCAGCATGGGGGACAGAGCCTACAATGAG. The encoded protein is CASSMGDRAYNE. The whole CDR3 region reads CASSMGDRAYNEQFF. V and J are TRBV5-6 and TRBJ2-1, with 7 bases matching TRBD1. The read ends 3 residues shy of where the CDR3 ends; the end is completed using the germline J gene. The CDR3 extends over 15 amino acids. CDR1 and CDR2 (germline): SGHDT, YYEEEE. The V gene end was trimmed by 4 bases and the J gene end by 2 bases; junction bases not matched to a gene: 6.

Many counts were recorded for this clone. Read coverage stops 3 residues before the CDR3 terminus; the germline J gene supplies the remainder. J is TRBJ2-5 and V is TRBV20-1; the match to TRBD2 covers 8 bases. V shed 0 bases, J shed 2 bases, and the junction held 8 bases outside the gene matches. Germline V CDR1 and CDR2: DFQATT, SNEGSKA (reference sequence). The CDR3 covers 16 residues. CDR3 protein: CSARDLMAGGQETQYF. The covered CDR3 bases are TGCAGTGCTAGAGATCTCATGGCGGGAGGACAAGAGACC.

This clone was found a few times. The CDR3 goes on 3 residues after the read ends, and that part is filled in from the germline J gene. The chain is built from TRBV23-1 and TRBJ2-5; 12 nucleotides align to TRBD2. TRBV23-1 is flagged as an ORF with uncertain function. With 3 bases clipped from V and 5 bases from J, the junction kept 16 bases outside the gene matches. CDR3 length equals 19 residues. CDR3 DNA (partial): TGCGCCAGCAGTCACCTCGGGAGGACTAGCGGGGAACCGGGGGAGACC. This codes for CASSHLGRTSGEPGET. The whole CDR3 protein is CASSHLGRTSGEPGETQYF.

This clone was seen at least ten times. The read is 3 residues too short to cover the CDR3 end, so that end is filled in from the germline J gene. The chain links TRBV12-3 or TRBV12-4 to TRBJ2-2, with D perhaps being TRBD1 or TRBD2 (5 bases each). With 3 bases removed from V and 5 bases from J, the gap between germline ends came to 13 bases. This CDR3 is 15 amino acids long. The CDR3 DNA, read in part, is TGTGCCAGCAGTTTCATGCAGGGAGAAACCGGGGAG. Translated, it gives CASSFMQGETGE. The whole CDR3 reads CASSFMQGETGELFF.

This clone was recorded at least ten times. The CDR3 bases that were read are TGTGCCAGCAGTGAAAGGGTAAACTATGGC. Protein sequence: CASSERVNYG. In full, the CDR3 reads CASSERVNYGYTF. This rearrangement joins TRBV2 to TRBJ1-2; D uncertain. The CDR3 end lies 3 residues beyond the end of the read and is filled in from the germline J gene. The CDR3 totals 13 residues. Trimming left V 2 bases short and J 2 bases short, with 6 bases between. The germline V gene has CDR1 SNHLY and CDR2 FYNNEI.

This clone was counted ten times or more. The read terminates 3 residues before the CDR3 end, so the remaining end is supplied by the germline J gene. This rearrangement joins TRBV6-4 to TRBJ2-3; 8 nucleotides agree with TRBD2. The CDR3 length is 15 residues. The germline V gene encodes CDR1 MRHNA and CDR2 SNTAGT. V was clipped by 5 bases and J by 1 base; unmatched bases: 5. The CDR3 bases that were read are TGTGCCAGCAGTCCAGCGGGAGAGGGCACAGATACG. Amino acids: CASSPAGEGTDT. The CDR3, in full, reads CASSPAGEGTDTQYF.

This clone was recorded a few times. The read falls 3 residues short of the CDR3 end, and the missing part is taken from the germline J gene. The V gene is TRBV7-6, the J gene TRBJ2-3; D might be TRBD2 (5 bases). Germline CDR1 SGHVS, CDR2 FNYEAQ. The CDR3 extends over 14 amino acids. CDR3 bases read: TGTGCCAGCAGCTCCTCGGGGTTGGCCCAGCCG. Protein product: CASSSSGLAQP. The entire CDR3 sequence reads CASSSSGLAQPQYF. Supplemented by reference TRBV7-6 and TRBJ2-3, the full variable domain reads GAGVSQSPRYKVTKRGQDVALRCDPISGHVSLYWYRQALGQGPEFLTYFNYEAQQDKSGLPNDRFSAERPEGSISTLTIQRTEQRDSAMYRCASSSSGLAQPQYFGPGTRLTVL.

In its sample, this clone was seen many times. The missing CDR3 end, 3 residues past where the read stops, is filled in from the germline J gene. The J gene is TRBJ1-2, the V gene TRBV6-1; D might be TRBD1 (5 bases). Trimming pared 3 bases from V and 4 bases from J, leaving 15 bases between. Germline CDR1 is MNHNS and CDR2 is SASEGT. The CDR3 is made up of 15 amino acids. The chain's CDR3 is CASSDLNTGTYGYTF. The CDR3 bases that were read are TGTGCCAGCAGTGACCTTAATACAGGAACCTATGGC.

This clone was seen many times. The CDR3 is cut off 3 residues early in the read; its end comes from the germline J gene. The genes are TRBV30 and TRBJ1-6; a weak D match, TRBD1 (5 bases). Germline V lookup: CDR1 GTSNPN, CDR2 SVGIG (reference sequence). This CDR3 has 13 residues. V lost 5 bases to trimming and J lost 4 bases, with 9 bases between them. CDR3 sequence reads: CAWDQGYNSPLHF. The covered CDR3 bases are TGTGCCTGGGATCAGGGATATAATTCACCC.

This clone was counted between two and nine times. The read finishes 3 residues shy of the CDR3 end, and the germline J gene is used to complete it. The chain combines TRBV18 with TRBJ2-4; 7 bases align to TRBD1. This CDR3 has 15 amino acids. Germline V gives CDR1 KGHSH, CDR2 LQKENI. The covered CDR3 bases are TGTGCCAGCTCACCCCGACAGGGACCCCCAGATGGT. Its translation is CASSPRQGPPDG. The CDR3 in its entirety is CASSPRQGPPDGQYF.

This clone was seen many times. Read coverage stops 3 residues before the CDR3 terminus; the germline J gene supplies the remainder. The chain carries TRBV30 and TRBJ2-1; TRBD2 matches at 8 bases. This CDR3 is 15 amino acids long. Per germline, CDR1 GTSNPN and CDR2 SVGIG (reference sequence). The V segment lost 1 base and the J segment 7 bases; nucleotides outside the gene matches: 9. Here the CDR3 reads CAWSARLAGRNEQFF. The CDR3 DNA, read in part, is TGTGCCTGGAGTGCGAGGCTAGCGGGCCGGAATGAG.

This clone was counted only a few times. The CDR3: CASSERGILNTEAFF. The sequenced part of the CDR3 DNA is TGTGCCAGCAGTGAGCGGGGTATTCTCAACACTGAA. The V call is TRBV2, the J call TRBJ1-1; D uncertain. The CDR3 goes on 3 residues after the read ends, and that part is filled in from the germline J gene. The CDR3 covers 15 residues. V dropped 3 bases and J dropped 2 bases, with 13 bases sitting between them. CDR1 SNHLY and CDR2 FYNNEI come from the germline V gene.